This T cell receptor (beta chain) emerged from a study of regulatory T cells in long-lasting Graves disease. Library construction for TCR beta used iRepertoire HTBI primers and Arm-PCR of CDR3 regions. MiXCR, run by TCRdb on the multiplex PCR reads, gives a single entry per CDR3 protein. Counted here are 350,000 to 450,000 distinct CDR3 sequences, just under 15% occurring once; the ten biggest clones make up roughly a sixth. This clonotype has a count of ten or more. Its antigen is unknown. The V gene end was trimmed by 6 bases and the J gene end by 0 bases; junction bases not matched to a gene: 10. Germline values: CDR1 DFQATT, CDR2 SNEGSKA (reference sequence). CDR3 size: 15 residues. Time point in this sample: newly diagnosed GD, antithyroid drugs for less than 3 months. The authors made the TCR library using RNA they extracted from PBMCs. General study results and limits: Newly diagnosed disease favored TRBV20-1 and TRBJ2-1 over persistent disease.

These data are also associated with another study on T cells in Graves' hyperthyroidism and ophthalmopathy. Per that paper: Patients with uncontrolled infections, other autoimmune diseases, pregnancy or lactation were excluded. HTBI primers drove first-round RT-PCR of the TCR CDR3. A model of 13 V-J pairs discriminated ophthalmopathy from stable hyperthyroidism.

This receptor was identified in a woman in her twenties or thirties with Graves disease. Sequenced material: peripheral blood mononuclear cells (PBMCs), taken at new diagnosis, from a patient treated with antithyroid drugs. The genes are TRBV20-1 and TRBJ2-7; 8 bases map to TRBD2. As DNA, the CDR3 is TGCAGTGCCTCCCCGGGGGGGCTACCCTCCTACGAGCAGTACTTC. Residues: CSASPGGLPSYEQYF.